This T cell receptor beta chain is from a study of T cells after yellow fever vaccination. Study-level information: Fractions of limited cellularity were prepared by means of SMART-Seq v4 Ultra Low Input.

This clonotype was seen ten or more times. Each CDR3 protein gets one entry after TCRdb re-called the 5' RACE reads with MiXCR. This table has about 260,000 distinct CDR3 sequences, approximately 3.6% appearing once. With 6 bases removed from V and 1 base from J, the gap between germline ends came to 18 bases. The CDR3 covers 16 residues. Germline V gives CDR1 MNHEY, CDR2 SMNVEV (reference sequence). This chain joins TRBV27 and TRBJ2-5; D unclear. The specimen was PBMCs, collected 15 days after the yellow fever booster vaccination. This receptor was taken from a man aged 18 to 35 who received the YFV17D yellow fever vaccine. CDR3 in DNA: TGTGCCAGCAGCCCCTTCCTGAGGCAGGCCCAAGAGACCCAGTACTTC. This codes for CASSPFLRQAQETQYF.